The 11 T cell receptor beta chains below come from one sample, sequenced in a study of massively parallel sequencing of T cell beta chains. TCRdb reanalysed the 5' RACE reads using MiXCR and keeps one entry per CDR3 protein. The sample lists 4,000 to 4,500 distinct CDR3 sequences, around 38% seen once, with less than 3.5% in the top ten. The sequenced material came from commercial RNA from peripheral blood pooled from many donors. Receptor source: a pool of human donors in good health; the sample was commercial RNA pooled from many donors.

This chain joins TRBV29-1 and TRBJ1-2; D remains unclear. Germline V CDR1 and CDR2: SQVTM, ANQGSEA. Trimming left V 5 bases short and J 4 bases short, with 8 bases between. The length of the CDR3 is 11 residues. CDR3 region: CSVFVGYGYTF. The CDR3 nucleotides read TGCAGCGTTTTCGTTGGCTATGGCTACACCTTC.

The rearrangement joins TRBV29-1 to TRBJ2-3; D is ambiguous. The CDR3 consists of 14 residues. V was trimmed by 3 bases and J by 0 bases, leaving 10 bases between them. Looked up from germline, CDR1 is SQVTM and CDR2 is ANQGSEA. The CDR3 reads CSVEGLISTDTQYF. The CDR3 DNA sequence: TGCAGCGTTGAGGGCTTAATCAGCACAGATACGCAGTATTTT.

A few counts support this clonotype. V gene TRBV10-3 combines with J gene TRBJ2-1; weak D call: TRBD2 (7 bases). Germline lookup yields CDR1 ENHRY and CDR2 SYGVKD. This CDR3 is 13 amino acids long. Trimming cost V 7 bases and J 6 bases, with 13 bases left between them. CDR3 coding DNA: TGTGCCATCAAGGGGGGGGAGAGCAATGAGCAGTTCTTC. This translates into CAIKGGESNEQFF.

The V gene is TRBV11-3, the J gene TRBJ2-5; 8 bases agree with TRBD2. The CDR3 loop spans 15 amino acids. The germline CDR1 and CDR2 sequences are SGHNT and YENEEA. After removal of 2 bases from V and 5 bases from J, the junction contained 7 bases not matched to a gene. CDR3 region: CASSLLSSGGETQYF. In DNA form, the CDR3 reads TGTGCCAGCAGCTTATTATCCTCGGGGGGGGAGACCCAGTACTTC. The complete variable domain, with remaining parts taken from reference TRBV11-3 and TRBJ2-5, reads EAGVVQSPRYKIIEKKQPVAFWCNPISGHNTLYWYLQNLGQGPELLIRYENEEAVDDSQLPKDRFSAERLKGVDSTLKIQPAELGDSAVYLCASSLLSSGGETQYFGPGTRLLVL.

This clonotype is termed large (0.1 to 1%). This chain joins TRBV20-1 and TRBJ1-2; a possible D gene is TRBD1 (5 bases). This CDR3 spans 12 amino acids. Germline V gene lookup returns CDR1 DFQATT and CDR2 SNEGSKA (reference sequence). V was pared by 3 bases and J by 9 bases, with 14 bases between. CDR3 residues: CSARWTRQSYTF. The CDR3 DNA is TGCAGTGCTAGGTGGACACGACAAAGCTACACCTTC.

The DNA for the CDR3 is TGCGCCAGCAGCTTGGCATGGGTAACGGGACAGCCCCAGCATTTT. Amino acid sequence: CASSLAWVTGQPQHF. The chain carries TRBV5-1 and TRBJ1-5; D unresolved. The germline V gene encodes CDR1 SGHRS and CDR2 YFSETQ. Trimming cost V 0 bases and J 7 bases, with 14 bases left between them. CDR3 length equals 15 residues.

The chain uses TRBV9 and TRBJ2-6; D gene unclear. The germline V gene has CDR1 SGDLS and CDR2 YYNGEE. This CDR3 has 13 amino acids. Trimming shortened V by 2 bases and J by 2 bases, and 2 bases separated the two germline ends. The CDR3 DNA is TGTGCCAGCAGCGTCGCTGGGGCCAACGTCCTGACTTTC. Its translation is CASSVAGANVLTF. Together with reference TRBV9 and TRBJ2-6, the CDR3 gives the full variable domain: DSGVTQTPKHLITATGQRVTLRCSPRSGDLSVYWYQQSLDQGLQFLIQYYNGEERAKGNILERFSAQQFPDLHSELNLSSLELGDSALYFCASSVAGANVLTFGAGSRLTVL.

The CDR3 region has the DNA TGTGCCAGCCTCCTGGGCTGGGGCACAGATACGCAGTATTTT. Amino acids: CASLLGWGTDTQYF. The chain has TRBV7-2 and TRBJ2-3; the D is unclear. V gave up 8 bases and J gave up 1 base, with 13 bases separating them. CDR1 SGHTA and CDR2 FQGNSA come from the germline V gene. The CDR3 runs 14 residues.

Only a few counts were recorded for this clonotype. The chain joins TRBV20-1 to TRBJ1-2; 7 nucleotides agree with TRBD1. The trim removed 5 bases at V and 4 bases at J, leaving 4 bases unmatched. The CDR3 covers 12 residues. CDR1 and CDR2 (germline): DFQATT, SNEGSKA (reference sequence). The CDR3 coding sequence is TGCAGTGCTTTACAGGGGTCCTATGGCTACACCTTC. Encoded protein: CSALQGSYGYTF.

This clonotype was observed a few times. CDR3 amino acids: CSVGEGLTDTQYF. In DNA, the CDR3 is TGCAGCGTTGGTGAAGGGTTAACAGATACGCAGTATTTT. The chain couples TRBV29-1 to TRBJ2-3, with D unclear. Looked up from germline, CDR1 is SQVTM and CDR2 is ANQGSEA. With 4 bases removed from V and 3 bases from J, the gap between germline ends came to 11 bases. The CDR3 runs 13 residues.

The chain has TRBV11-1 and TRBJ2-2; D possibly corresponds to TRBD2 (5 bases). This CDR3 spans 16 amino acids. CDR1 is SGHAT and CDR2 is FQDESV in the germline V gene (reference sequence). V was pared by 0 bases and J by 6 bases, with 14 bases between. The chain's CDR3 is CASSLAGTRRSGELFF. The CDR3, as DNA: TGTGCCAGCAGCTTAGCGGGTACTAGAAGGTCCGGGGAGCTGTTTTTT.